This T cell receptor (beta chain) was sequenced in a study of shared clonotypes between healthy human individuals. Broader study findings: Despite large depth, sorted-subset datasets appeared incompletely sequenced.

Donation came from healthy HIV-negative adults that had no recent acute infections or vaccinations. Remarks on this clone: Antigen specificity is unknown.

Data came from immunoSEQ multiplex PCR; TCRdb stores just in-frame clones and leaves some out. The table has about 1.5 million clones, roughly 96% seen once. CDR3 length: 12 amino acids. V lost 5 bases to trimming and J lost 14 bases; unmatched junction nucleotides: 7. Germline values: CDR1 MDHEN, CDR2 SYDVKM. This TCR came from a man in his thirties or forties in good health. Input material: naive CD4+ T cells sorted from blood. Sample subset: CD45RA+ positively selected. The chain carries TRBV28 and TRBJ2-1; 9 positions match TRBD1. The CDR3 nucleotides are TGTGCCAGCAGTCTGCTGACAGGGGGGAAGTTCTTC. This encodes CASSLLTGGKFF.